These T cell receptor beta chains were read from a single sample in a study of T cell responses to AZD1222 COVID-19 vaccine. Here immunoSEQ multiplex PCR was the method, and the copy in TCRdb shows in-frame clones only, minus some. This table holds fewer than 200,000 clones, roughly 94% found once. The specimen comprised peripheral blood, sampled 28 days after the second AZD1222 dose. The receptor source for this set is an adult who received the AZD1222 COVID-19 vaccine. Each CDR3 is given with its conserved first and last residue.

v_gene,j_gene,len,CDR3aa
TRBV19,TRBJ1-5,13,CASSQGRDQPQHF
TRBV7-2,TRBJ2-3,19,CASSVPGTSGSTVTDTQYF
TRBV7-3,TRBJ1-1,14,CASSSDGPNTEAFF
TRBV28,TRBJ2-3,15,CASSPRNPRTDTQYF
TRBV19,TRBJ2-3,17,CASSRGSGSPKTDTQYF
TRBV5-1,TRBJ2-7,13,CASSRGGAYEQYF
TRBV9,TRBJ2-7,12,CASSHTSAEQYF
TRBV27,TRBJ1-1,14,CASSSTRMNTEAFF
TRBV2,TRBJ1-1,14,CASSPTDVNTEAFF
TRBV5-1,TRBJ2-5,14,CASSFGTVQETQYF
TRBV9,TRBJ2-1,18,CASSPSLLGRGSYNEQFF
TRBV6-5,TRBJ1-5,13,CASSWTGDQPQHF
TRBV15,TRBJ2-3,15,CATSRGQGDSDTQYF
TRBV5-1,TRBJ2-7,17,CASSLGRTGFTSYEQYF
TRBV7-2,TRBJ2-5,14,CASREVGTTETQYF
TRBV30,TRBJ2-7,14,CAWSQGTGDYEQYF
TRBV18,TRBJ2-3,18,CASSPPGLAGFSTDTQYF
TRBV19,TRBJ1-1,14,CASSHSRRDTEAFF
TRBV6-1,TRBJ2-2,16,CASSEGLGSNTGELFF
TRBV30,TRBJ2-2,13,CAWSTGATGELFF
TRBV10-3,TRBJ1-4,13,CAISDDYLKRLFF
TRBV5-5,TRBJ2-7,14,CASSQIDRGVEQYF
TRBV28,TRBJ1-5,19,CASSLGFWSSRNSNQPQHF
TRBV9,TRBJ2-5,17,CASSADRLAGGQETQYF
TRBV9,TRBJ2-3,15,CASSATSGPTDTQYF
TRBV24-1,TRBJ2-1,19,CATSDLRREGVSSYNEQFF
TRBV4-1,TRBJ1-5,14,CASSQDGNNQPQHF
TRBV11-2,TRBJ1-4,16,CASSPRTGGTNEKLFF
TRBV11-2,TRBJ2-3,18,CASSPRTSGSSVGDTQYF
TRBV7-2,TRBJ1-3,15,CASSLRQGLGNTIYF
TRBV15,TRBJ1-2,15,CATSRDITGANGYTF
TRBV9,TRBJ2-3,16,CASSAIGGASTDTQYF
TRBV2,TRBJ2-3,16,CASSLAGDLSTDTQYF
TRBV11-1,TRBJ2-1,14,CASSSGVRGNEQFF
TRBV28,TRBJ2-3,15,CASSFGGFDTDTQYF